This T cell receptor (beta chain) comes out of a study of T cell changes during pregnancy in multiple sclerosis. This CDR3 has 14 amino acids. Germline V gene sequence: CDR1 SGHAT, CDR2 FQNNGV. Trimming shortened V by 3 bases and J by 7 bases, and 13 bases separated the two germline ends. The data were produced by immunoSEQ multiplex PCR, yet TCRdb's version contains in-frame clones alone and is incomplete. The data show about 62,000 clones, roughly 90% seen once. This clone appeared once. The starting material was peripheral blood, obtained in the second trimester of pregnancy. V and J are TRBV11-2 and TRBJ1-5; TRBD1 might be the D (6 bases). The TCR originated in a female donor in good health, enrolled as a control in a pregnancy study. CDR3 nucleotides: TGTGCCAGCAGCTTGGGGGGGCTCGACCAGCCCCAGCATTTT. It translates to CASSLGGLDQPQHF. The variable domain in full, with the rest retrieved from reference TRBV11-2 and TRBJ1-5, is EAGVAQSPRYKIIEKRQSVAFWCNPISGHATLYWYQQILGQGPKLLIQFQNNGVVDDSQLPKDRFSAERLKGVDSTLKIQPAKLEDSAVYLCASSLGGLDQPQHFGDGTRLSIL.